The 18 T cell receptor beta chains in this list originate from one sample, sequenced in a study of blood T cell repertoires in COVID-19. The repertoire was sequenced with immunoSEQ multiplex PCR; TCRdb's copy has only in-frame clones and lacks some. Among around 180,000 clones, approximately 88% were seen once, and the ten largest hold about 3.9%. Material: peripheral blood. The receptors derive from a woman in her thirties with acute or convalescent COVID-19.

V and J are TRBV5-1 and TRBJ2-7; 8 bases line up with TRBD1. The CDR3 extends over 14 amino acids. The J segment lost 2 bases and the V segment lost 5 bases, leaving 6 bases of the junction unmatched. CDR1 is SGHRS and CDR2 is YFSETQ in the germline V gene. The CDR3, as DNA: TGCGCCAGCAGTCTCGCACAGGGGGCCTACGAGCAGTACTTC. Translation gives CASSLAQGAYEQYF.

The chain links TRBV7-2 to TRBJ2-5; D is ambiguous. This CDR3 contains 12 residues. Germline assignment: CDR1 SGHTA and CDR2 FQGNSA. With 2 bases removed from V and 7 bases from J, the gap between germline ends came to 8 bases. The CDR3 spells CASSLRTGTQYF. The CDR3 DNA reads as TGTGCCAGCAGCTTAAGAACTGGGACCCAGTACTTC.

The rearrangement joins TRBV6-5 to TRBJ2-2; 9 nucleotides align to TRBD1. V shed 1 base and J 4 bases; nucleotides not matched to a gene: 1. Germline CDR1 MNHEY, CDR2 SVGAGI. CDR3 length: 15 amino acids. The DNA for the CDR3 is TGTGCCAGCAGTTACTGGGACAGGGCCACCGGGGAGCTGTTTTTT. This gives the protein CASSYWDRATGELFF.

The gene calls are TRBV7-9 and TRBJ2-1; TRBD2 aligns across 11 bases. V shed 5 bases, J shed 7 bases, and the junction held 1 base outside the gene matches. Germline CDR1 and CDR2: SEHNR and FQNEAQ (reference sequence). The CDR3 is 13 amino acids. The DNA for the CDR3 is TGTGCCAGCAGCCCTAGCGGGGGGAATGAGCAGTTCTTC. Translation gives CASSPSGGNEQFF.

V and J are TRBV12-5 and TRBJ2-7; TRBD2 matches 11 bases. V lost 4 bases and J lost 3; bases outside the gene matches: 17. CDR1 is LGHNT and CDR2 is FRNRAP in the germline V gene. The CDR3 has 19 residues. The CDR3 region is CASGSPSGRSPLNVYEQYF. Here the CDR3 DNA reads TGTGCTAGTGGTTCCCCTAGCGGGAGGTCCCCCCTCAATGTCTACGAGCAGTACTTC. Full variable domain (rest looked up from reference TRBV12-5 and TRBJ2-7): DARVTQTPRHKVTEMGQEVTMRCQPILGHNTVFWYRQTMMQGLELLAYFRNRAPLDDSGMPKDRFSAEMPDATLATLKIQPSEPRDSAVYFCASGSPSGRSPLNVYEQYFGPGTRLTVT.

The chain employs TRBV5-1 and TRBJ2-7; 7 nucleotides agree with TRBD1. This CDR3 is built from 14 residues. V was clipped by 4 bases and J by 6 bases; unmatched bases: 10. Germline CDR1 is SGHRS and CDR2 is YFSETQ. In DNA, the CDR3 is TGCGCCAGCAGCCGGACGACAGGGATAAGCGAGCAGTACTTC. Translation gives CASSRTTGISEQYF.

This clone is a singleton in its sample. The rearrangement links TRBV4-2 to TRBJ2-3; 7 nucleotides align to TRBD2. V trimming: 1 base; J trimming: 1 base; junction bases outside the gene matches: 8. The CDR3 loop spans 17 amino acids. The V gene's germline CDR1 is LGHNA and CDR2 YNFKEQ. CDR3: CASSQGGRGGRTDTQYF. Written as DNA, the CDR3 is TGTGCCAGCAGCCAAGGGGGAAGGGGAGGGCGCACAGATACGCAGTATTTT.

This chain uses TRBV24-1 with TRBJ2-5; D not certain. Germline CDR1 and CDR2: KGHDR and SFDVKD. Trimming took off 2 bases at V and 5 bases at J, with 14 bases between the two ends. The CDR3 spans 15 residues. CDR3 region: CATSDYLLSGETQYF. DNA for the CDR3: TGTGCCACCAGTGATTACCTCCTATCCGGGGAGACCCAGTACTTC.

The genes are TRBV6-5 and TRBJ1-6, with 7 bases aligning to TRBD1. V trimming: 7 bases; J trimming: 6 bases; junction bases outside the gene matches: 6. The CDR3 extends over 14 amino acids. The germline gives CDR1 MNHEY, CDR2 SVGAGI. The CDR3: CASTPTGPNSPLHF. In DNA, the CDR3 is TGTGCCAGCACCCCGACAGGGCCTAATTCACCCCTCCACTTT.

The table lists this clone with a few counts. CDR3 region: CASSGTGVFGDTIYF. The CDR3 bases are TGCGCCAGCTCAGGGACAGGGGTGTTCGGAGACACCATATATTTT. The chain has TRBV5-1 and TRBJ1-3, with 10 bases identical to TRBD1. In germline, CDR1 is SGHRS, CDR2 YFSETQ. CDR3 length: 15 residues. V was clipped by 7 bases and J by 8 bases; unmatched bases: 12.

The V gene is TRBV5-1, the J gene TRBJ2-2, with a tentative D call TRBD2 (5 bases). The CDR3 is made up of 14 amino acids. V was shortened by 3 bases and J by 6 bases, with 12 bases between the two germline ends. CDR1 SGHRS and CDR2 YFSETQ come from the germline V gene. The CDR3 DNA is TGCGCCAGCAGCTCGCATGCCGGGGCCGGGGAGCTGTTTTTT. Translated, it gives CASSSHAGAGELFF.

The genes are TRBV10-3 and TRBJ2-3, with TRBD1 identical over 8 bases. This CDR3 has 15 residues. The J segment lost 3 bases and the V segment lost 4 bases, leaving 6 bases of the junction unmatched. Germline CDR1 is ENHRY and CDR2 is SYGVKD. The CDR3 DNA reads TGTGCCATCAGTGTCAGGGGGCTTAGTACAGATACGCAGTATTTT. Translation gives CAISVRGLSTDTQYF.

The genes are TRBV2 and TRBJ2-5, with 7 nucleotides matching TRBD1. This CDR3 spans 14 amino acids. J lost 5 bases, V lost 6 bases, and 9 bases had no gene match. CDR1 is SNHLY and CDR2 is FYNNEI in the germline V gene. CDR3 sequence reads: CASSPGGTWETQYF. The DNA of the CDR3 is TGTGCCAGCAGCCCAGGGGGAACTTGGGAGACCCAGTACTTC.

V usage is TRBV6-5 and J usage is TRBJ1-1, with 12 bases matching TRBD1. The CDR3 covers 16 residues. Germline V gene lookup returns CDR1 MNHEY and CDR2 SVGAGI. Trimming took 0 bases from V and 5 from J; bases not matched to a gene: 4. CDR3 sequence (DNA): TGTGCCAGCAGTTACTCGAGGGACAGGGGGCGTACTGAAGCTTTCTTT. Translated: CASSYSRDRGRTEAFF.

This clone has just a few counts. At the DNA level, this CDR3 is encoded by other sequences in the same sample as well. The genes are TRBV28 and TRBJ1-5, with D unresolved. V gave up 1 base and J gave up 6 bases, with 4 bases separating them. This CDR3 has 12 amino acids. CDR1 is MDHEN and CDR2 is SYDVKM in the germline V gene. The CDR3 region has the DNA TGTGCCAGCAGTTTATCGGGTCAGCCCCAGCATTTT. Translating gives CASSLSGQPQHF. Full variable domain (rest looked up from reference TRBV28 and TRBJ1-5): DVKVTQSSRYLVKRTGEKVFLECVQDMDHENMFWYRQDPGLGLRLIYFSYDVKMKEKGDIPEGYSVSREKKERFSLILESASTNQTSMYLCASSLSGQPQHFGDGTRLSIL.

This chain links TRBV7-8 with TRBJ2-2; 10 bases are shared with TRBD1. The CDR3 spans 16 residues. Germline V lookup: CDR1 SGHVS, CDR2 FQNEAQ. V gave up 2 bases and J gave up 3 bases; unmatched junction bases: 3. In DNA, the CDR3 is TGTGCCAGCAGCTTAACCGGGACAGGGGACACCGGGGAGCTGTTTTTT. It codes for CASSLTGTGDTGELFF.

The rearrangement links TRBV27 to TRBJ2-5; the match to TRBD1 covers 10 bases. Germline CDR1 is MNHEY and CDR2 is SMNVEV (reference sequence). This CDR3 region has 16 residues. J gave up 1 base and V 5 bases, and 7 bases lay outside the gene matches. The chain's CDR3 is CASSATGGAVQETQYF. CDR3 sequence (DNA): TGTGCCAGCAGTGCGACAGGGGGCGCGGTCCAAGAGACCCAGTACTTC.

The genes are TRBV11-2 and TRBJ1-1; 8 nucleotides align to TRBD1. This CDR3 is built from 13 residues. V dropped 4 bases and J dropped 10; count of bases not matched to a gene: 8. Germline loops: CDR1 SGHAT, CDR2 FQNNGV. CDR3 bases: TGTGCCAGCAGCTCAAACAGGGGGTCCGGAGCTTTCTTT. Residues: CASSSNRGSGAFF.